These 26 T cell receptor beta chains were all obtained from the same sample, sequenced in a study of human T cells and chemical hapten exposure. Time point meaning: patch test 2, 6 weeks after DPC sensitization. The treatment denotes: therapeutic diphenylcyclopropenone sensitization with weekly scalp DPC. TCRdb ran MiXCR on the RACE reads and lists one entry per CDR3 protein. The sample carries around 69,000 distinct CDR3 sequences, about 8% recorded once. The material was whole blood, obtained in connection with sensitization to the hapten diphenylcyclopropenone (DPC). These receptor sequences come from a woman in her 50s with alopecia areata. Some clones in this sample may be carry-over from other donors' samples.

The rearrangement links TRBV28 to TRBJ2-3; 9 bases fit TRBD2. V shed 6 bases and J 2 bases; nucleotides not matched to a gene: 9. This CDR3 is 16 amino acids long. Germline CDR1 is MDHEN and CDR2 is SYDVKM. CDR3 in amino acids: CASRLPGLALTDTQYF. DNA of the CDR3: TGTGCCAGCAGGCTCCCGGGACTAGCCCTCACAGATACGCAGTATTTT.

This clonotype has just a few counts. The rearrangement joins TRBV7-6 to TRBJ2-1; TRBD2 matches at 7 bases. This CDR3 has 15 amino acids. Germline V CDR1 and CDR2: SGHVS, FNYEAQ. The J segment lost 7 bases and the V segment lost 1 base, leaving 7 bases of the junction unmatched. The CDR3 DNA follows: TGTGCCAGCAGCTTAGTGGCGGGAGTGGCAAATGAGCAGTTCTTC. Amino acid sequence: CASSLVAGVANEQFF.

This clonotype was found a few times. The V call is TRBV5-1, the J call TRBJ1-1, with no clear D. The CDR3 contains 15 residues. V lost 3 bases and J 5 bases, leaving 17 bases between the germline ends. The V gene's germline CDR1 is SGHRS and CDR2 YFSETQ. CDR3 bases: TGCGCCAGCAGCTCCTTTGCAAGTGGAGGAACTGAAGCTTTCTTT. This gives the protein CASSSFASGGTEAFF.

The rearrangement joins TRBV27 to TRBJ2-1; TRBD2 agrees at 8 bases. The CDR3 covers 15 residues. Germline lookup yields CDR1 MNHEY and CDR2 SMNVEV (reference sequence). V shed 2 bases, J shed 2 bases, and the junction held 2 bases outside the gene matches. The CDR3 bases are TGTGCCAGCAGTTTAGCGGGAGGCCCCTACAATGAGCAGTTCTTC. The encoded protein is CASSLAGGPYNEQFF.

This clonotype was detected many times. The chain combines TRBV10-3 with TRBJ1-1; D remains unclear. The V gene's germline CDR1 is ENHRY and CDR2 SYGVKD. V was pared by 0 bases and J by 5 bases, with 13 bases between. The CDR3 runs 15 residues. The CDR3 nucleotides are TGTGCCATCAGTGAGTCCATGGGGTCGGGGACTGAAGCTTTCTTT. Its protein is CAISESMGSGTEAFF.

The CDR3 here is CASSPTGPPEQYF. The DNA for the CDR3 is TGTGCCAGCTCACCGACGGGGCCGCCGGAGCAGTACTTC. The rearrangement links TRBV18 to TRBJ2-7; D tentatively fits TRBD1 or TRBD2 (5 bases each). V was trimmed by 3 bases and J by 7 bases, leaving 13 bases between them. The CDR3 length is 13 residues. Germline CDR1 reads KGHSH; CDR2 reads LQKENI.

This clonotype occurred a few times. The chain is built from TRBV7-9 and TRBJ2-1; D uncertain. The CDR3 covers 14 residues. Germline CDR1 is SEHNR and CDR2 is FQNEAQ (reference sequence). V lost 5 bases, J lost 6 bases, and 14 bases lay in between. Here the CDR3 reads CASSPQNNGNEQFF. The CDR3, as DNA: TGTGCCAGCAGCCCTCAAAATAACGGCAATGAGCAGTTCTTC.

In its sample, this clonotype was seen a few times. The chain uses TRBV7-2 and TRBJ2-5, with TRBD1 matching 11 bases. The CDR3 contains 16 residues. Germline trimming cut 1 base from V and 6 bases from J; bases unmatched to any gene: 7. Germline-derived CDR1 and CDR2 are SGHTA and FQGNSA. CDR3 protein: CASSLGRTGGAQTQYF. CDR3 bases: TGTGCCAGCAGCTTAGGACGGACAGGGGGCGCACAGACCCAGTACTTC. The full variable domain, completed using reference TRBV7-2 and TRBJ2-5, is GAGVSQSPSNKVTEKGKDVELRCDPISGHTALYWYRQSLGQGLEFLIYFQGNSAPDKSGLPSDRFSAERTGGSVSTLTIQRTQQEDSAVYLCASSLGRTGGAQTQYFGPGTRLLVL.

The chain uses TRBV28 and TRBJ2-7; 8 nucleotides match TRBD2. Germline-derived CDR1 and CDR2 are MDHEN and SYDVKM. With V trimmed by 2 bases and J by 0 bases, 15 bases remained unmatched. The CDR3 is made up of 19 amino acids. The CDR3 sequence: CASSLSSSGKIRASYEQYF. Written as DNA, the CDR3 is TGTGCCAGCAGTTTAAGTAGTAGCGGGAAAATTCGGGCCTCCTACGAGCAGTACTTC.

This clonotype appeared a few times. This rearrangement joins TRBV6-5 to TRBJ2-7; the D gene could be TRBD1 or TRBD2 (6 bases each). Trimming removed 0 bases from V and 3 bases from J, with 9 bases in between. The CDR3 totals 14 residues. Germline CDR1 MNHEY, CDR2 SVGAGI. The CDR3 DNA reads as TGTGCCAGCAGTTACTCGGGGGGCAGCTACGAGCAGTACTTC. Its protein is CASSYSGGSYEQYF.

The rearrangement joins TRBV9 to TRBJ1-3; D unresolved. CDR1 is SGDLS, CDR2 YYNGEE, per germline. This CDR3 has 13 residues. V was shortened by 2 bases and J by 7 bases, with 10 bases between the two germline ends. This CDR3 reads CASSVGRANTIYF. CDR3 nucleotide sequence: TGTGCCAGCAGCGTGGGTCGGGCTAACACCATATATTTT.

This clonotype has ten or more counts. CDR3 amino acids: CASSPTLWSDTQYF. The CDR3 DNA reads as TGCGCCAGCAGCCCGACGCTATGGAGCGATACGCAGTATTTT. The rearrangement links TRBV5-1 to TRBJ2-3; D not resolved. V shed 4 bases and J shed 6 bases, with 15 bases lying between them. The CDR3 is 14 amino acids. CDR1 is SGHRS, CDR2 YFSETQ, per germline.

This clonotype occurred a few times. The chain is built from TRBV7-8 and TRBJ2-7; TRBD2 matches 15 bases. V dropped 1 base and J dropped 12; count of bases not matched to a gene: 7. Germline values: CDR1 SGHVS, CDR2 FQNEAQ. This CDR3 has 15 amino acids. This CDR3 is CASSLGTSGRERLYF. DNA of the CDR3: TGTGCCAGCAGCTTAGGGACTAGCGGGAGGGAAAGACTGTACTTC.

The CDR3 spells CASSQVLGQRRANVLTF. CDR3 nucleotide sequence: TGCGCCAGCAGCCAAGTGTTAGGGCAAAGAAGGGCCAACGTCCTGACTTTC. V and J are TRBV4-1 and TRBJ2-6; unclear D gene. The CDR3 totals 17 residues. V lost 1 base and J lost 5, with 15 bases in between. Germline assignment: CDR1 MGHRA and CDR2 YSYEKL.

CDR3 sequence (DNA): TGTGCCAGCAGCCAACTTCCTGGCGCTAGCACAGATACGCAGTATTTT. Protein: CASSQLPGASTDTQYF. The chain couples TRBV4-2 to TRBJ2-3; no firm D call. V lost 2 bases, J lost 0 bases, and 12 bases lay in between. This CDR3 is built from 16 residues. Germline CDR1 and CDR2: LGHNA and YNFKEQ.

This clonotype was recorded many times. The chain links TRBV20-1 to TRBJ1-5; TRBD1 matches 7 bases. Germline CDR1 reads DFQATT; CDR2 reads SNEGSKA (reference sequence). CDR3 length: 12 residues. The V gene end was trimmed by 1 base and the J gene end by 11 bases; junction bases not matched to a gene: 5. As DNA, the CDR3 is TGCAGTGCTAGAGCCAGGGGGGAGGCCCAGCATTTT. Translating it yields CSARARGEAQHF.

This clonotype was detected only a few times. The chain joins TRBV20-1 to TRBJ2-7, with a tentative D call TRBD2 (5 bases). The CDR3 sequence is 17 residues long. Deletions cut 1 base from V and 2 bases from J, with 21 bases between. CDR1 and CDR2 (germline): DFQATT, SNEGSKA (reference sequence). CDR3 DNA: TGCAGTGCTAGAGTCCAGTCCCCCATGAGGGTCACCTACGAGCAGTACTTC. Its protein product is CSARVQSPMRVTYEQYF.

In this sample, this clonotype turned up a few times. The J gene is TRBJ1-1, the V gene TRBV10-2; D gene uncertain. The ends were cut back, 6 bases at V and 4 bases at J, with 9 bases in the middle. CDR3 size: 12 residues. Germline V lookup: CDR1 WSHSY, CDR2 SAAADI. The CDR3 DNA is TGCGCCAGCAGCCGGGTAGGCACTGAAGCTTTCTTT. Translated: CASSRVGTEAFF.

This clonotype showed up just a few times. The genes are TRBV6-1 and TRBJ2-1; perhaps TRBD2 as D (6 bases). Germline loops: CDR1 MNHNS, CDR2 SASEGT. V was pared by 7 bases and J by 1 base, with 8 bases between. This CDR3 spans 13 amino acids. This chain's CDR3 is CASTAGSYNEQFF. The DNA of the CDR3 is TGTGCCAGCACGGCGGGGTCCTACAATGAGCAGTTCTTC.

This clonotype was observed a handful of times. The chain is built from TRBV20-1 and TRBJ2-7; D is ambiguous. Per germline, CDR1 DFQATT and CDR2 SNEGSKA (reference sequence). Between the trimmed V and J ends, which lost 2 bases and 3 bases, there was a span of 11 bases. CDR3 length: 13 amino acids. CDR3 sequence: CSARSPNHYEQYF. The CDR3 DNA follows: TGCAGTGCTAGAAGCCCCAACCACTACGAGCAGTACTTC.

The chain combines TRBV12-3 or TRBV12-4 with TRBJ1-5; D gene uncertain. The CDR3 extends over 12 amino acids. V lost 4 bases and J lost 6, with 7 bases in between. The CDR3 DNA follows: TGTGCCAGCAGTTACAGCCCTCAGCCCCAGCATTTT. It codes for CASSYSPQPQHF.

This clonotype was detected many times. The rearrangement links TRBV3-1 to TRBJ1-3; the D is unclear. Germline CDR1 and CDR2: LGHDT and YNNKEL (reference sequence). The CDR3 contains 12 residues. The V and J ends lost 5 bases and 4 bases respectively, with 6 bases between them. The CDR3, as DNA: TGTGCCAGCAGCACGCACGGAAACACCATATATTTT. This translates into CASSTHGNTIYF.

This clonotype was recorded a few times. This sequence joins TRBV27 and TRBJ2-7; tentatively, D is TRBD1 (6 bases). The germline V gene encodes CDR1 MNHEY and CDR2 SMNVEV (reference sequence). V was cut by 8 bases and J by 3 bases, with 11 bases left in between. This CDR3 spans 12 amino acids. The CDR3 DNA reads as TGTGCCAGCCGGGACACGATCTACGAGCAGTACTTC. Its protein is CASRDTIYEQYF.

The V and J genes are TRBV14 and TRBJ2-1; D perhaps matches TRBD2 (5 bases). V lost 0 bases to trimming and J lost 4 bases, with 13 bases between them. The CDR3 runs 16 residues. Per the germline V gene, CDR1 is SGHDN and CDR2 is FVKESK. CDR3 sequence reads: CASSQDHWERYNEQFF. The CDR3 bases are TGTGCCAGCAGCCAAGATCACTGGGAGCGGTACAATGAGCAGTTCTTC.

The chain uses TRBV11-2 and TRBJ2-3; 8 nucleotides align to TRBD1. V shed 10 bases and J 0 bases; nucleotides not matched to a gene: 9. Germline V gene sequence: CDR1 SGHAT, CDR2 FQNNGV. The CDR3 consists of 15 residues. CDR3 sequence: CATVPRDRSTDTQYF. CDR3 bases: TGTGCCACCGTGCCCCGGGACAGGAGCACAGATACGCAGTATTTT.

This clonotype was recorded at least ten times. The gene calls are TRBV29-1 and TRBJ1-1; no clear D. Trimming left V 7 bases short and J 5 bases short, with 11 bases between. The CDR3 length is 11 residues. Germline V lookup: CDR1 SQVTM, CDR2 ANQGSEA. DNA of the CDR3: TGCAGCGGACTTTTTGGGACTGAAGCTTTCTTT. It specifies CSGLFGTEAFF.